This T cell receptor (beta chain) stems from a study of blood T cell repertoires in COVID-19. The assay was immunoSEQ multiplex PCR, and TCRdb's table has in-frame clones only and misses some. This sample has tens of thousands of clones, with 70% to 80% found just once. Per germline, CDR1 SGHDT and CDR2 YYEEEE. CDR3 length equals 13 residues. Deletions cut 2 bases from V and 4 bases from J, with 6 bases between. This receptor was taken from a man in his 60s with acute or convalescent COVID-19. Specimen: peripheral blood. V is TRBV5-6 and J is TRBJ2-2; D unresolved. CDR3 in amino acids: CASSFTGTGELFF. CDR3 in DNA: TGTGCCAGCAGCTTCACCGGCACCGGGGAGCTGTTTTTT.